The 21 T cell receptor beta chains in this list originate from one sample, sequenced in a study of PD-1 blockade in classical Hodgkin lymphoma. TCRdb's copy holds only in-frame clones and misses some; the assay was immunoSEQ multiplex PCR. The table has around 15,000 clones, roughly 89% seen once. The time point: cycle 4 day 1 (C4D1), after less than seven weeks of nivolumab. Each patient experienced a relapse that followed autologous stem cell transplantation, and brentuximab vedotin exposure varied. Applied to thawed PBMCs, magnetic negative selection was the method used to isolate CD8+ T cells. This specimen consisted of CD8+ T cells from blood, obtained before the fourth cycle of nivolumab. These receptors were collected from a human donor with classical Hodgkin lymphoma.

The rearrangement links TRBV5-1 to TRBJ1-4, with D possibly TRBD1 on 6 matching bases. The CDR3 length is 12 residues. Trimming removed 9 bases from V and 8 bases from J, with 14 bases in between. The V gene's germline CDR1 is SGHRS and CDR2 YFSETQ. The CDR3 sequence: CATCRQGEKLFF. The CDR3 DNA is TGCGCCACCTGTCGTCAGGGGGAAAAACTGTTTTTT.

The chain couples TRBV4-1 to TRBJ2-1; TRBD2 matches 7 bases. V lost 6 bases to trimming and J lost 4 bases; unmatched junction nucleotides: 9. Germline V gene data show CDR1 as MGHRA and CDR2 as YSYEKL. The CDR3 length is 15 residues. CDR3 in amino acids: CASRFLAEKYNEQFF. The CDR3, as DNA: TGCGCCAGCAGATTTCTAGCGGAGAAATACAATGAGCAGTTCTTC.

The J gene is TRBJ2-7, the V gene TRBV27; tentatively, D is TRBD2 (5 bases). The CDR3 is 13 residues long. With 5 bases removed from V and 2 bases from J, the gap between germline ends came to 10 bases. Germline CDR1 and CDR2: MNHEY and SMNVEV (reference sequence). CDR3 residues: CASSHRLTYEQYF. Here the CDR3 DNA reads TGTGCCAGCAGTCACAGACTAACCTACGAGCAGTACTTC.

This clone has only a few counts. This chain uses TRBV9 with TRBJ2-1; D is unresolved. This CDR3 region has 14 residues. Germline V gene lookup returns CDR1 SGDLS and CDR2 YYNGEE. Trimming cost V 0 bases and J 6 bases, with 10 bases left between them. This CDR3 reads CASSVARIANEQFF. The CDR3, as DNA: TGTGCCAGCAGCGTAGCTCGTATTGCCAATGAGCAGTTCTTC.

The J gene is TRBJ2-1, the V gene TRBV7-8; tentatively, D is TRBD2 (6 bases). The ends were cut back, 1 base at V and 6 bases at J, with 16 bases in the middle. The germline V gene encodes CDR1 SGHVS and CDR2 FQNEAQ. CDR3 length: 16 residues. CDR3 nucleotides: TGTGCCAGCAGCTTAGTCGGTTGGCTAGCGCCCAATGAGCAGTTCTTC. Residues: CASSLVGWLAPNEQFF.

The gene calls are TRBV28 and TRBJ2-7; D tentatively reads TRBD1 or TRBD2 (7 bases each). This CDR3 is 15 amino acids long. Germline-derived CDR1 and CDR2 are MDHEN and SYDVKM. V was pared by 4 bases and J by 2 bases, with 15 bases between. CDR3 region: CASSSQGGLTYEQYF. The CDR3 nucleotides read TGTGCCAGCAGTTCCCAGGGGGGGCTCACCTACGAGCAGTACTTC.

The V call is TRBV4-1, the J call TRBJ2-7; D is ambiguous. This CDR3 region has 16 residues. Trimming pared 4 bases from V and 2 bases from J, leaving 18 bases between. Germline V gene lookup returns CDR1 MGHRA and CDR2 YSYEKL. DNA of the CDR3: TGCGCCAGCAGCCGACTTTTTCCGGCGGAGACCTACGAGCAGTACTTC. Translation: CASSRLFPAETYEQYF.

The CDR3 protein is CASSGLAEGLSTDTQYF. The CDR3 DNA reads as TGTGCCAGCAGTGGACTAGCGGAGGGGCTAAGCACAGATACGCAGTATTTT. The chain links TRBV2 to TRBJ2-3; TRBD2 matches 9 bases. This CDR3 spans 17 amino acids. CDR1 and CDR2 (germline): SNHLY, FYNNEI. The V and J ends lost 4 bases and 0 bases, in that order; junction bases with no gene match: 8.

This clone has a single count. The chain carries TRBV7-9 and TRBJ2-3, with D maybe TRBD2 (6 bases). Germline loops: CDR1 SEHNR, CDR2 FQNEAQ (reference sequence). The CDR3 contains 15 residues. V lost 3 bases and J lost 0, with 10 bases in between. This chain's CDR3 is CASSLEGTSTDTQYF. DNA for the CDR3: TGTGCCAGCAGCTTGGAGGGAACTAGCACAGATACGCAGTATTTT.

CDR3 nucleotide sequence: TGTGCCACCAGCAGAGATCCTCTAGCGGGGGGGTGGGCGGCCGGGGAGCTGTTTTTT. Translated: CATSRDPLAGGWAAGELFF. This chain links TRBV15 with TRBJ2-2; 12 bases map to TRBD2. V shed 0 bases and J 6 bases; nucleotides not matched to a gene: 11. CDR1 and CDR2 from the germline V gene are LNHNV and YYDKDF (reference sequence). CDR3 length equals 19 residues.

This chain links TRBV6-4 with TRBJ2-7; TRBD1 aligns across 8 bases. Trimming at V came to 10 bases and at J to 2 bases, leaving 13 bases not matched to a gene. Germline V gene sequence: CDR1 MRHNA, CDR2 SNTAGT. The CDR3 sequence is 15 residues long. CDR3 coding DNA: TGTGCCACACGAGAAGGACAGGGTAGCCCCTACGAGCAGTACTTC. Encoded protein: CATREGQGSPYEQYF.

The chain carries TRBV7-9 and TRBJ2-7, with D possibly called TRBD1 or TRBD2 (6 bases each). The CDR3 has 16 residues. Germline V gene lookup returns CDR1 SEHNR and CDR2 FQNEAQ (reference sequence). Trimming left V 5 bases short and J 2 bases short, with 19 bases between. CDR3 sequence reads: CASSPTGRGDTYEQYF. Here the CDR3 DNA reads TGTGCCAGCAGCCCAACAGGGCGGGGAGACACCTACGAGCAGTACTTC. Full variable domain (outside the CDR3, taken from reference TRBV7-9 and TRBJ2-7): DTGVSQNPRHKITKRGQNVTFRCDPISEHNRLYWYRQTLGQGPEFLTYFQNEAQLEKSRLLSDRFSAERPKGSFSTLEIQRTEQGDSAMYLCASSPTGRGDTYEQYFGPGTRLTVT.

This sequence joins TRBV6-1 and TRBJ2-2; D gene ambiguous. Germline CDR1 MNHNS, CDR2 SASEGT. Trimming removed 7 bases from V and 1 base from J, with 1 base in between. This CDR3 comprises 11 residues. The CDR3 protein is CASMNTGELFF. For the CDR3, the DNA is TGTGCCAGCATGAACACCGGGGAGCTGTTTTTT.

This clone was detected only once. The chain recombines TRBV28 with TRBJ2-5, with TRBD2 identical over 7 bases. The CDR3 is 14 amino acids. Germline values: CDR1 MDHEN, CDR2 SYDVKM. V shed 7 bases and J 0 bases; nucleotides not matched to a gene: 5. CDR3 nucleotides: TGTGCCAGCATTGGGGAGGGGAACCAAGAGACCCAGTACTTC. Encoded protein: CASIGEGNQETQYF. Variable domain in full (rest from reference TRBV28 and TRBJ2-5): DVKVTQSSRYLVKRTGEKVFLECVQDMDHENMFWYRQDPGLGLRLIYFSYDVKMKEKGDIPEGYSVSREKKERFSLILESASTNQTSMYLCASIGEGNQETQYFGPGTRLLVL.

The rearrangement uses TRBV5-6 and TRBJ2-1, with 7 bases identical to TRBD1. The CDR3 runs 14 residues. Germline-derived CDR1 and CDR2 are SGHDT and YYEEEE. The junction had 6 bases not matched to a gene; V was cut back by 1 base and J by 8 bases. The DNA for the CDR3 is TGTGCCAGCAGCTTGAGTCTAAGGGGGCATGAGCAGTTCTTC. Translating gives CASSLSLRGHEQFF.

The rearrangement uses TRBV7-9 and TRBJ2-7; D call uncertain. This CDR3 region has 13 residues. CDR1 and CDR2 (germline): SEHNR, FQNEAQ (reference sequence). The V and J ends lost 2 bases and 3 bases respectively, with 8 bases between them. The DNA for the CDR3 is TGTGCCAGCAGCTTAATGCCTGACTACGAGCAGTACTTC. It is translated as CASSLMPDYEQYF. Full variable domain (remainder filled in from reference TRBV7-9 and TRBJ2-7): DTGVSQNPRHKITKRGQNVTFRCDPISEHNRLYWYRQTLGQGPEFLTYFQNEAQLEKSRLLSDRFSAERPKGSFSTLEIQRTEQGDSAMYLCASSLMPDYEQYFGPGTRLTVT.

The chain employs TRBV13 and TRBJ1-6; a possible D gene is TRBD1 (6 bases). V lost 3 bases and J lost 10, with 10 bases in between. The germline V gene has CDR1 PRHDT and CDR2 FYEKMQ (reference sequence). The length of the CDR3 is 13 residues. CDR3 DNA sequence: TGTGCCAGCAGCTTTGGTGGGGGCTCACCCCTCCACTTT. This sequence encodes CASSFGGGSPLHF.

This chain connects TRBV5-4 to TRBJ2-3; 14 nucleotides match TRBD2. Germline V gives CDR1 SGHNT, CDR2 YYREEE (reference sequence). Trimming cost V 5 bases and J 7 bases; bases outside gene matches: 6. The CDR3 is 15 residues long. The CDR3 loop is CASSRGLAGGNTQYF. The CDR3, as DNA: TGTGCCAGCAGTCGTGGACTAGCGGGGGGCAATACGCAGTATTTT.

The CDR3 DNA reads as TGCAGCGTCCAGGGGACCTCTAACTCCTACGAGCAGTACTTC. The encoded protein is CSVQGTSNSYEQYF. This chain links TRBV29-1 with TRBJ2-7; weak D call: TRBD1 (6 bases). In germline, CDR1 is SQVTM, CDR2 ANQGSEA. This CDR3 has 14 residues. Trimming removed 6 bases from V and 0 bases from J, with 15 bases in between.

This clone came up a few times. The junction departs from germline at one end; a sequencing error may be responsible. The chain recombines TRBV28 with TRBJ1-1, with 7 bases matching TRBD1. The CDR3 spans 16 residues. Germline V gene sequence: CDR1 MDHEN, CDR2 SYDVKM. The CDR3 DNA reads TGTGCCAGCAGTTCCTTTTTGACAGGGCTGAACGCTGAAGCTTTCTTT. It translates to CASSSFLTGLNAEAFF.

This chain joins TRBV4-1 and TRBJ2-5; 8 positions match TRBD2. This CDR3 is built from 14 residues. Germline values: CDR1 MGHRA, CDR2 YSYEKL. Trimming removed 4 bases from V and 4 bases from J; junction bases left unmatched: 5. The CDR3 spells CASSLKAGAETQYF. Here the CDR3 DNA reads TGCGCCAGCAGCCTTAAAGCGGGAGCAGAGACCCAGTACTTC.